Each of the 19 T cell receptor beta chains below was sequenced from the same sample in a study of blood T cells in healthy people across ages. A second about 7 to 12 cycle PCR used barcoded and J-beta primers. TCRdb independently ran MiXCR on the 5' RACE reads; one entry per CDR3 protein. The data hold about 780,000 distinct CDR3 sequences, with 35% to 50% observed a single time. The specimen sequenced was blood. These receptors were obtained from a man aged 80 or over in good health.

The J gene is TRBJ2-5, the V gene TRBV20-1; 12 bases agree with TRBD2. The J call may not be correct, given that the DNA end is closer to TRBJ2-1. The CDR3 consists of 15 residues. Germline-derived CDR1 and CDR2 are DFQATT and SNEGSKA (reference sequence). For the CDR3, the DNA is TGCAGTGCTGGGGGACTAGCGGGCCACCAAGAGACCCAGTTCTTC. Its protein product is CSAGGLAGHQETQFF.

The V and J genes are TRBV11-3 and TRBJ2-5; 8 bases match TRBD2. CDR1 is SGHNT, CDR2 YENEEA, per germline. With 4 bases clipped from V and 3 bases from J, the junction kept 13 bases outside the gene matches. The CDR3 is 17 amino acids. The CDR3 DNA follows: TGTGCCAGCAGCTCTGCCTTTGCGGGAGGAAAGGAAGAGACCCAGTACTTC. As protein: CASSSAFAGGKEETQYF.

This clonotype has more than one count but fewer than ten. V usage is TRBV15 and J usage is TRBJ2-3, with D possibly matching TRBD2 (6 bases). The CDR3 totals 16 residues. Trimming cost V 0 bases and J 0 bases, with 10 bases left between them. Germline CDR1 is LNHNV and CDR2 is YYDKDF (reference sequence). The CDR3 loop reads CATSRDGGPSTDTQYF. CDR3 coding DNA: TGTGCCACCAGCAGAGATGGAGGGCCTAGCACAGATACGCAGTATTTT.

The V gene is TRBV20-1, the J gene TRBJ2-1, with 9 bases lining up with TRBD2. V trimming: 1 base; J trimming: 7 bases; junction bases outside the gene matches: 17. This CDR3 comprises 18 residues. Germline V gene lookup returns CDR1 DFQATT and CDR2 SNEGSKA (reference sequence). CDR3 sequence (DNA): TGCAGTGCTAGAGGGGGAGGCGGGAGGGCCACGCAGAGAAATGAGCAGTTCTTC. This gives the protein CSARGGGGRATQRNEQFF.

Remarks on this clonotype: At one end, the junction sequence differs from germline, possibly due to a read error. This sequence joins TRBV7-2 and TRBJ2-5; D is unclear. The germline V gene encodes CDR1 SGHTA and CDR2 FQGNSA. The length of the CDR3 is 14 residues. The CDR3 bases are TGTGCCAGCAGCTTAGGGTCGGTCTCGGCGACCCGGTACTTC. Amino acids: CASSLGSVSATRYF.

This clonotype was seen repeatedly, ten times or more. This rearrangement joins TRBV9 to TRBJ2-5; D ambiguous. V was shortened by 0 bases and J by 5 bases, with 2 bases between the two germline ends. The length of the CDR3 is 11 residues. Per germline, CDR1 SGDLS and CDR2 YYNGEE. The CDR3 protein is CASSVDETQYF. CDR3 coding DNA: TGTGCCAGCAGCGTAGATGAGACCCAGTACTTC.

The V and J genes are TRBV9 and TRBJ2-2, with TRBD1 as a possible D gene (6 bases). This CDR3 has 15 residues. The V and J ends lost 4 bases and 6 bases respectively, with 16 bases between them. In germline, CDR1 is SGDLS, CDR2 YYNGEE. CDR3 coding DNA: TGTGCCAGCAGCCCACGAACTGGACAGTCCGGGGAGCTGTTTTTT. This codes for CASSPRTGQSGELFF.

The rearrangement links TRBV3-1 to TRBJ1-2; D gene uncertain. The CDR3 totals 14 residues. V lost 0 bases and J lost 4, with 9 bases in between. Germline V gives CDR1 LGHDT, CDR2 YNNKEL (reference sequence). CDR3 sequence reads: CASSQEHSGYGYTF. The CDR3 coding sequence is TGTGCCAGCAGCCAAGAACACAGCGGCTATGGCTACACCTTC.

V is TRBV6-5 and J is TRBJ1-2; the D is unclear. Germline assignment: CDR1 MNHEY and CDR2 SVGAGI. Trimming pared 7 bases from V and 4 bases from J, leaving 13 bases between. This CDR3 region has 13 residues. CDR3 loop: CASTRGSSYGYTF. In DNA, the CDR3 is TGTGCCAGCACACGGGGTTCAAGCTATGGCTACACCTTC.

Worth noting for this clonotype: Germline is not matched at one junction end, which may reflect a read error. The rearrangement joins TRBV20-1 to TRBJ2-7, with 7 bases matching TRBD1. This CDR3 has 13 amino acids. Per germline, CDR1 DFQATT and CDR2 SNEGSKA (reference sequence). The CDR3 nucleotides read TGCGGTGCAGTAGAGGGGGCTCTATACGAGCAGTACTTC. Translated, it gives CGAVEGALYEQYF.

The CDR3, as DNA: TGCAGCGTCACGGGAGATACGCAGTATTTT. It yields the protein CSVTGDTQYF. The gene calls are TRBV29-1 and TRBJ2-3; D ambiguous. The CDR3 length is 10 residues. Germline V CDR1 and CDR2: SQVTM, ANQGSEA. V gave up 6 bases and J gave up 5 bases, with 6 bases separating them.

This clonotype showed up just a few times. This sequence joins TRBV6-2 or TRBV6-3 and TRBJ2-7; D is possibly TRBD1 (6 bases). The germline gives CDR1 MNHEY, CDR2 SVGEGT. Between the trimmed V and J ends, which lost 6 bases and 5 bases, there was a span of 11 bases. The CDR3 runs to 12 residues. Here the CDR3 DNA reads TGTGCCAGCAGCCAGAACAGGGACGAGCAGTACTTC. The encoded protein is CASSQNRDEQYF.

Remarks on this clonotype: A much larger clone lies one base from this, so it may be a read error. This chain uses TRBV27 with TRBJ2-7; D is uncertain. Per the germline V gene, CDR1 is MNHEY and CDR2 is SMNVEV (reference sequence). This CDR3 is built from 13 residues. In nucleotides, the CDR3 is TGTGCCGGCAGTTTATACCTACCCTACGAGCAGTACTTC. Protein: CAGSLYLPYEQYF.

The gene calls are TRBV25-1 and TRBJ2-1, with D possibly matching TRBD2 (5 bases). Trimming pared 10 bases from V and 6 bases from J, leaving 16 bases between. This CDR3 contains 13 residues. Germline V gene data show CDR1 as MGHDK and CDR2 as SYGVNS. The CDR3: CATSDRGSNEQFF. In DNA, the CDR3 is TGTGCCACTTCGGACCGGGGAAGCAATGAGCAGTTCTTC.

J is TRBJ2-7 and V is TRBV12-3 or TRBV12-4; tentatively, D is TRBD1 or TRBD2 (5 bases each). The CDR3 covers 14 residues. V was shortened by 5 bases and J by 6 bases, with 17 bases between the two germline ends. This CDR3 reads CASSAAGASSEQYF. CDR3 bases: TGTGCCAGCAGTGCTGCCGGGGCTTCTTCCGAGCAGTACTTC.

The gene calls are TRBV29-1 and TRBJ2-1; the match to TRBD2 covers 10 bases. V lost 4 bases to trimming and J lost 2 bases; unmatched junction nucleotides: 8. The length of the CDR3 is 16 residues. Per germline, CDR1 SQVTM and CDR2 ANQGSEA. Here the CDR3 reads CSVVGSGTSAYNEQFF. For the CDR3, the DNA is TGCAGCGTTGTTGGAAGCGGGACTAGCGCCTACAATGAGCAGTTCTTC.

The chain carries TRBV10-3 and TRBJ2-3; TRBD2 is a possible D gene (6 bases). The CDR3 loop spans 15 amino acids. The V and J ends lost 2 bases and 0 bases respectively, with 9 bases between them. Germline CDR1 and CDR2: ENHRY and SYGVKD. The CDR3 DNA reads as TGTGCCATCAGTGAGCGGGACTCGAGCACAGATACGCAGTATTTT. Protein sequence: CAISERDSSTDTQYF.

This clonotype was counted only a few times. The rearrangement joins TRBV5-1 to TRBJ2-5; perhaps TRBD2 as D (6 bases). Germline CDR1 is SGHRS and CDR2 is YFSETQ. The CDR3 runs 16 residues. Trimming took off 0 bases at V and 5 bases at J, with 17 bases between the two ends. The DNA of the CDR3 is TGCGCCAGCAGCTTGGCCGGGTCGGGGGTTGGGGAGACCCAGTACTTC. It codes for CASSLAGSGVGETQYF.

Only a few counts were recorded for this clonotype. The chain recombines TRBV12-3 or TRBV12-4 with TRBJ1-2; no definite D call. The CDR3 has 13 amino acids. V was trimmed by 1 base and J by 3 bases, leaving 6 bases between them. CDR3 region: CASSLGSDYGYTF. The CDR3 DNA follows: TGTGCCAGCAGTTTAGGAAGTGACTATGGCTACACCTTC.